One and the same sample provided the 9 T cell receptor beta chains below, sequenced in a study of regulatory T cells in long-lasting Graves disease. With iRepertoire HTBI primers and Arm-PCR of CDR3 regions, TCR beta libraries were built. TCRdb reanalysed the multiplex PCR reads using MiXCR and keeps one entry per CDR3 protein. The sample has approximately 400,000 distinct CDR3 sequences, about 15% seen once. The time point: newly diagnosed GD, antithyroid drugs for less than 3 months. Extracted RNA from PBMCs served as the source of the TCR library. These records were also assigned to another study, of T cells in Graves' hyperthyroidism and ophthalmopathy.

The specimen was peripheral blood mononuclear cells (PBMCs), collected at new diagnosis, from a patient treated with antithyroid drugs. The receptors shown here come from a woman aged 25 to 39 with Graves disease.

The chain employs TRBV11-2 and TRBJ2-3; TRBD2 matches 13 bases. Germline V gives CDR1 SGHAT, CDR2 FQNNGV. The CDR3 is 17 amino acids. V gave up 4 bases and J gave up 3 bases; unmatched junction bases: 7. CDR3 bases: TGTGCCAGCAGCTCCGGACTAGCGGGGGAGGGGACAGATACGCAGTATTTT. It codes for CASSSGLAGEGTDTQYF.

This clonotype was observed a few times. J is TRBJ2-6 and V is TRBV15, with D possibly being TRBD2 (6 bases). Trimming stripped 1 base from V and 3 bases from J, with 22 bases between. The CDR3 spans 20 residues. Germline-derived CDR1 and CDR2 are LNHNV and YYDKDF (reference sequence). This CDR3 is CATSRVILDGSLSGANVLTF. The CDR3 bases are TGTGCCACCAGCAGAGTAATTTTAGACGGGAGTTTGAGTGGGGCCAACGTCCTGACTTTC.

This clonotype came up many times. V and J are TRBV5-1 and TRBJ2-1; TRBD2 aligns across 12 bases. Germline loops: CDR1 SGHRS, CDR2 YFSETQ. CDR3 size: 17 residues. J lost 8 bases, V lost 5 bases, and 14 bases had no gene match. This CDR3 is CASSSHPLAGGTDEQFF. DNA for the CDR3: TGCGCCAGCAGTTCGCACCCACTAGCGGGAGGTACCGATGAGCAGTTCTTC.

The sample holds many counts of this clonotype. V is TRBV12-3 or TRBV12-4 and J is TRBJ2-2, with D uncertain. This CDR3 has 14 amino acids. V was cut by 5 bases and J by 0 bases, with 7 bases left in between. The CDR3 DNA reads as TGTGCCAGCAGTAAACCGACGAACACCGGGGAGCTGTTTTTT. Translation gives CASSKPTNTGELFF.

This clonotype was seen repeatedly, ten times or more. The CDR3 loop is CSVLPDTQYF. The CDR3 region has the DNA TGCAGCGTTCTTCCAGATACGCAGTATTTT. V usage is TRBV29-1 and J usage is TRBJ2-3, with no clear D. Per germline, CDR1 SQVTM and CDR2 ANQGSEA. The CDR3 is made up of 10 amino acids. Trimming removed 5 bases from V and 4 bases from J, with 4 bases in between.

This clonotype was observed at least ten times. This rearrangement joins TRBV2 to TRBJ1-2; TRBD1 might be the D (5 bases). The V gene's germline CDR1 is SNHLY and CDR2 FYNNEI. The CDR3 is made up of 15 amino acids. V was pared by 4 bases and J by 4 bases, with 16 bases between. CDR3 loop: CASSVPRAAVYGYTF. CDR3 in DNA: TGTGCCAGCAGTGTGCCCAGGGCTGCAGTCTATGGCTACACCTTC.

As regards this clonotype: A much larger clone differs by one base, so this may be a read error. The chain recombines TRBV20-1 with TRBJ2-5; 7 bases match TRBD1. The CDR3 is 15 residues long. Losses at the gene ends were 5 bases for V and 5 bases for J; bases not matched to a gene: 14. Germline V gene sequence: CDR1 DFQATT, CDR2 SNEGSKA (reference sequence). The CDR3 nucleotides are TGCAGTGCTGGACCTCCCGACAGGGCATGGGAGACCCAGTACTTC. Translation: CSAGPPDRAWETQYF.

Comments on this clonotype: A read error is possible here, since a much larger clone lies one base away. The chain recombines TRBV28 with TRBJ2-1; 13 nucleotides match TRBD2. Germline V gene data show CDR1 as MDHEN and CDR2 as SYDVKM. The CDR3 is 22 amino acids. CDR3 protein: CASSSHISGTSGTWSSLNERFF. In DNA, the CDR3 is TGTGCCAGCAGTTCACATATCTCCGGGACTAGCGGGACGTGGTCATCCCTCAATGAGCGGTTCTTC.

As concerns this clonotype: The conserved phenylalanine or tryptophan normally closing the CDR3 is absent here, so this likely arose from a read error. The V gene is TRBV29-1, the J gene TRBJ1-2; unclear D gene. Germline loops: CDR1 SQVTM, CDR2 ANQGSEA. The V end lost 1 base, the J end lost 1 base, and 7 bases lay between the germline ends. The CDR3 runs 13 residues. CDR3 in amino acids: CSVEVQDNYGYTY. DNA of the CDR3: TGCAGCGTTGAAGTTCAGGATAACTATGGCTACACCTAC.